The clone carrying this T cell receptor (beta chain) turned up a few times. Noted time point: late/post reinfection, 12 to 24 weeks after detection. No in vitro expansion preceded TCR sequencing of the sorted cells. The sample comes from a study of memory CD8 T cells in hepatitis C reinfection. Overall study: HCV reinfection meant a positive HCV RNA test after two negative tests at least 60 days apart. Effector CD127- and memory CD127+ tetramer+ CD8 cells were sorted apart in a couple of donors. Two further double resolvers recognized NS5B-2841.

Here immunoSEQ multiplex PCR was the method, and the copy in TCRdb shows in-frame clones only, minus some. Of about 200 clones in the sample, roughly two thirds were seen once. The CDR3 is 15 amino acids. In germline, CDR1 is MNHNS, CDR2 SASEGT. V was pared by 5 bases and J by 4 bases, with 18 bases between. The TCR sequence derives from a man over 45 with hepatitis C virus infection. Sample: HCV tetramer-positive CD8+ T cells sorted from blood. The chain is built from TRBV6-1 and TRBJ2-7; D might be TRBD2 (5 bases). CDR3 sequence (DNA): TGTGCCAGCAGTTTGGAGCCTCCTAGCCCTTACGAGCAGTACTTC. Encoded protein: CASSLEPPSPYEQYF.